This T cell receptor beta chain was sequenced in a study of cytomegalovirus exposure and HLA in healthy donors. Notes on the study in general: An analysis that was carried out later associated 17,000 or so TCR beta sequences with HLA alleles at 0.05 false discovery rate. It was assumed in the presence/absence analyses that sequencing depth was roughly uniform across donors.

A note on this clone: As yet, its antigen is unknown.

There are 16 residues in the CDR3. The V end was cut by 1 base, the J end by 6 bases, with 18 bases between. Looked up from germline, CDR1 is MDHEN and CDR2 is SYDVKM. PCR primers comprised 60 Vbeta and 13 Jbeta primers. Sequencing used immunoSEQ multiplex PCR; TCRdb keeps in-frame clones, though not all of them. The sample has approximately 110,000 clones; less than 80% are singletons. The sequencing sample was made of PBMCs. V and J are TRBV28 and TRBJ1-1; D unresolved. The origin of this receptor is a woman aged 40-49 years in good health and CMV-seropositive. The CDR3 DNA reads TGTGCCAGCAGTTTATCAGAGGGAACCCCTTCCGCTGAAGCTTTCTTT. This sequence encodes CASSLSEGTPSAEAFF.